A single T cell receptor beta chain is shown here with its context. The antigen is not known. A single base separates this from a much larger clone, so it may be a read error. The sample is drawn from a study of Graves' ophthalmopathy and Graves' hyperthyroidism. Disease in donors with ophthalmopathy had moderate-to-severe activity, CAS ≥3, NOSPECS ≥4 and under 3 months' duration. Germline loops: CDR1 SNHLY, CDR2 FYNNEI. The CDR3 runs 15 residues. The study, taken as a whole, reports: Most thyroid clonotypes expanded beyond 0.001 frequency were also found in blood. For separating ophthalmopathy from stable hyperthyroidism, a 13-signature model gave 87.88% sensitivity and approximately 80% specificity.

As the template, RNA transcripts were used to amplify TCR beta CDR3 regions. After a first-round RT-PCR with HTBI primers, a second-round multiplex PCR was run. TCRdb passed the multiplex PCR reads through MiXCR, listing each CDR3 protein once. The sample holds hundreds of thousands of distinct CDR3 sequences, about two fifths seen once. The chain carries TRBV2 and TRBJ2-1, with D maybe TRBD2 (5 bases). The sample comprised peripheral blood. This receptor was taken from an adult man with Graves' ophthalmopathy. The CDR3 bases are TGTGCCAGCTCGGGGAGCTCGACGGCAGAAAATGAGCAGCTCTTC. Its protein product is CASSGSSTAENEQLF.